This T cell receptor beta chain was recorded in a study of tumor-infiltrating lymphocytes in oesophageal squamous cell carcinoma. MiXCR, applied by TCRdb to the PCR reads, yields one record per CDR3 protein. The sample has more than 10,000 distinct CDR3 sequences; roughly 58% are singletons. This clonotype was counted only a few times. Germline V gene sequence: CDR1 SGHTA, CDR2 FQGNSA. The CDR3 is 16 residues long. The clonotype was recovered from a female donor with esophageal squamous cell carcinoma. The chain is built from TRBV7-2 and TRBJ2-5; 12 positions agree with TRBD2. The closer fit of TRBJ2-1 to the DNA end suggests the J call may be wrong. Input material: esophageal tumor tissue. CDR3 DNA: TGTGCCAGCAGCTCCAGACTAGCGGGGGCCTACAATGAGCAGTTCTTC. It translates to CASSSRLAGAYNEQFF.